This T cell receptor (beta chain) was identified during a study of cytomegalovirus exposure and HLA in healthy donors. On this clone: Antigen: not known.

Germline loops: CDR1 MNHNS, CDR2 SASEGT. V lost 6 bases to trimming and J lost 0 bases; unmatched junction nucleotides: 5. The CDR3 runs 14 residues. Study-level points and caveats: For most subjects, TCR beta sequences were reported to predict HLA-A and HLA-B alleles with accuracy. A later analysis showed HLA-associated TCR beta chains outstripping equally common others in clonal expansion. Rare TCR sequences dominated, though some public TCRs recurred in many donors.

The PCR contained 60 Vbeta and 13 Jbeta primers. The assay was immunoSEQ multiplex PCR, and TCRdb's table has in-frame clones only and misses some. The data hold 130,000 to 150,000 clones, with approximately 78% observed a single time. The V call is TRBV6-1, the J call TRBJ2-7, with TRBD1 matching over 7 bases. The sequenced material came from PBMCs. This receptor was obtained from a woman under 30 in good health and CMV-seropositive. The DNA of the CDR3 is TGTGCCAGCAGGGGGACAGTCCCCTCCTACGAGCAGTACTTC. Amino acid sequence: CASRGTVPSYEQYF.